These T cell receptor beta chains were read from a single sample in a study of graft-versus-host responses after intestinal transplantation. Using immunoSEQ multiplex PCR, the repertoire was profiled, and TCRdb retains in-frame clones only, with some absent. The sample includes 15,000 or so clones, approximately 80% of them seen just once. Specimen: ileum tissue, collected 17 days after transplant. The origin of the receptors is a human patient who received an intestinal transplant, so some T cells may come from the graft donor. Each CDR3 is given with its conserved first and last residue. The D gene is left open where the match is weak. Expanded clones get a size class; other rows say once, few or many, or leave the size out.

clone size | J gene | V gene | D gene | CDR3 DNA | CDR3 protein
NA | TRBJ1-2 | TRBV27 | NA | TGTGCCAGCAGTTTGGGGCGACAGGTTGATGGCTACACCTTC | CASSLGRQVDGYTF
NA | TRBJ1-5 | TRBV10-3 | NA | TGTGCCATCACCCCCGGAATGTGGGGCAATCAGCCCCAGCATTTT | CAITPGMWGNQPQHF
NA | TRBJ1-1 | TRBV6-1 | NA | TGTGCCAGCAGTGAAGGGTACGGCTACACTGAAGCTTTCTTT | CASSEGYGYTEAFF
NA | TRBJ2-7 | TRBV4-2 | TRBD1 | TGTGCCAGCAGCCCTAAAGACAGGGGGAACGAGCAGTACTTC | CASSPKDRGNEQYF
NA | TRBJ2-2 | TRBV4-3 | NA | TGCGCCAGCAGCCAAGCTGGCAGGGACCCTACCGGGGAGCTGTTTTTT | CASSQAGRDPTGELFF
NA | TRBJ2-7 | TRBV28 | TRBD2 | TGTGCCAGCAGTCGGGGGACTAGCGATACCAACGAGCAGTACTTC | CASSRGTSDTNEQYF
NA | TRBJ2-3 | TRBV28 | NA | TGTGCCAGCAGTTTCTCGGACAGTAGCACAGATACGCAGTATTTT | CASSFSDSSTDTQYF
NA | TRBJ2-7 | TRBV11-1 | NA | TGTGCCAGCAGCTTAGCGCCAGCGTCCTACGAGCAGTACTTC | CASSLAPASYEQYF
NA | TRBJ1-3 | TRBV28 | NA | TGTGCCAGCAGTCGTAGGGCTGGAAACACCATATATTTT | CASSRRAGNTIYF
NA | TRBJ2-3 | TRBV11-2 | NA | TGTGCCAGCAGCTTAGAGACGATTACAACGCAGTATTTT | CASSLETITTQYF
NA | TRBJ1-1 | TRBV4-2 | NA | TGTGCCAGCAGCCAAGCCCAGGATGTGAACACTGAAGCTTTCTTT | CASSQAQDVNTEAFF
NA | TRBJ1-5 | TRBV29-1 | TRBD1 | TGCAGCGTTGCAGGGGGGGTGGGGCAGCCCCAGCATTTT | CSVAGGVGQPQHF
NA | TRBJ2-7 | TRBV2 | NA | TGTGCCAGCAGTTCAATTGGTGGGCAGGGTGCGTACGAGCAGTACTTC | CASSSIGGQGAYEQYF
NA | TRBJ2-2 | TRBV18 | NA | TGTGCCAGCTCGAACACCGGGGAGCTGTTTTTT | CASSNTGELFF
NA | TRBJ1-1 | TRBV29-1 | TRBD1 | TGCAGCGTTCGGGACAGTGAAGCTTTCTTT | CSVRDSEAFF
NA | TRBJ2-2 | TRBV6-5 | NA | TGTGCCAGCAGTTTTAAAACTCCGAACACCGGGGAGCTGTTTTTT | CASSFKTPNTGELFF
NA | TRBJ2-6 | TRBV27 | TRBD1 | TGTGCCAGCAGTTTCGGGACAGCCAACTCTGGGGCCAACGTCCTGACTTTC | CASSFGTANSGANVLTF
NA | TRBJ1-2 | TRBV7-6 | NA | TGTGCCAGCAGCTTAGGGACGGAATATGGCTACACCTTC | CASSLGTEYGYTF
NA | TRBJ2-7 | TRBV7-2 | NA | TGTGCCAGCAGCTTAGATCGGGGGCCGGGCTACGAGCAGTACTTC | CASSLDRGPGYEQYF
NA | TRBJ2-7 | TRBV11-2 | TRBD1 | TGTGCCAGCAGCTTAGTTACGGGACAGGGGGCGCACGAGCAGTACTTC | CASSLVTGQGAHEQYF
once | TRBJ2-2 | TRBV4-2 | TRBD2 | TGTGCCAGCAGCCAAACTCCGGGACTAGATCTATTCACCGGGGAGCTGTTTTTT | CASSQTPGLDLFTGELFF
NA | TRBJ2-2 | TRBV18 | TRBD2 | TGTGCCAGCTCACCGCCGGGACTAGCGGGTTCACCGAACACCGGGGAGCTGTTTTTT | CASSPPGLAGSPNTGELFF
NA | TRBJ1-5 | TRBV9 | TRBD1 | TGTGCCAGCAACGGACAGGGGATCTCCAATCAGCCCCAGCATTTT | CASNGQGISNQPQHF
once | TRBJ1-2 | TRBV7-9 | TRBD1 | TGTGCCAGCAGCTCCCCCCGGACAGGCGAGGGCTACACCTTC | CASSSPRTGEGYTF
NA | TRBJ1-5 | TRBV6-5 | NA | TGTGCCAGCAGTTACTCATCAGGAGTTAATCAGCCCCAGCATTTT | CASSYSSGVNQPQHF
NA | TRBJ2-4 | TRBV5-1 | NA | TGCGCCAGCAGCGGAGGGATATTGGGAGCCAAAAACATTCAGTACTTC | CASSGGILGAKNIQYF
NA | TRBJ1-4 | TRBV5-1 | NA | TGCGCCAGCAGCATATCTGGGGGTCAGGGCGAAAAACTGTTTTTT | CASSISGGQGEKLFF
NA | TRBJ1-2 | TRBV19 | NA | TGTGCCAGTAGGAGCGACGGGGGGAACTATGGCTACACCTTC | CASRSDGGNYGYTF
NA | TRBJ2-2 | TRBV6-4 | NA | TGTGCCAGCAGTGACTCTAGCGGGAACACCGGGGAGCTGTTTTTT | CASSDSSGNTGELFF
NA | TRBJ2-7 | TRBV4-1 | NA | TGCGCCAGCAGCCAAGATGAAAGGGGGGCAGGTTACGAGCAGTACTTC | CASSQDERGAGYEQYF
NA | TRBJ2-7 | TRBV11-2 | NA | TGTGCCAGCAGCTTGTCGCCCCTCTCCTACGAGCAGTACTTC | CASSLSPLSYEQYF
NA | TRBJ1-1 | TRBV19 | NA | TGTGCCAGTATCGGTTCAATGGGGAGCACTGAAGCTTTCTTT | CASIGSMGSTEAFF
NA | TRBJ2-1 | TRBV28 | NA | TGTGCCAGCAGTTTAAGGGGGGCGAATGAGCAGTTCTTC | CASSLRGANEQFF
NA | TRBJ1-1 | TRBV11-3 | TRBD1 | TGTGCCAGCAAAGGTCCGGGACAGGCTAACACTGAAGCTTTCTTT | CASKGPGQANTEAFF
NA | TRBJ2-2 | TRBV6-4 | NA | TGTGCCAGCAGTGAGAGCACAAACGGGGAGCTGTTTTTT | CASSESTNGELFF
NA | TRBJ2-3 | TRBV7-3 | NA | TGTGCCAGCGCGCGACCCGAGAACTCCTCTGCAGATACGCAGTATTTT | CASARPENSSADTQYF
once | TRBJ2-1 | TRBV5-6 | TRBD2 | TGTGCCAGCAGCTTCTTTCCGATTCGACTAGCTTCCTACAATGAGCAGTTCTTC | CASSFFPIRLASYNEQFF
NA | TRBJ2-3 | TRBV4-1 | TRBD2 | TGCGCCAGCAGCCGGCTCACTAGCGGGAGCCAGACAGATACGCAGTATTTT | CASSRLTSGSQTDTQYF
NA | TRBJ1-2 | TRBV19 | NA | TGTGCCAGTAGTGAGGTCCGACCCCTGGGCTACACCTTC | CASSEVRPLGYTF
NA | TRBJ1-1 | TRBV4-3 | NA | TGCGCCAGCAGCCAAGATGGGCCCTCCTGGGGCATGAACACTGAAGCTTTCTTT | CASSQDGPSWGMNTEAFF
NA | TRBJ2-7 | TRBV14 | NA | TGTGCCAGCAGCCAAGGCCTAGCGAAAAACTACGAGCAGTACTTC | CASSQGLAKNYEQYF
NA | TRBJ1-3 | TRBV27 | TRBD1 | TGTGCCAGCAGCCCACAGGGGAGGGGAAACACCATATATTTT | CASSPQGRGNTIYF
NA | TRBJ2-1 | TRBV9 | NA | TGTGCCAGCAGCGACGACGGGATACCCTACAATGAGCAGTTCTTC | CASSDDGIPYNEQFF
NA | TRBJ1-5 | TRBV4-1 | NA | TGCGCCAGCAGCCAAATAGGGGACGGAGATCAGCCCCAGCATTTT | CASSQIGDGDQPQHF
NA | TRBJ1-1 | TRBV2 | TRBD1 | TGTGCCAGCAGCTGGGGACAGGGCAGAGAAGCTTTCTTT | CASSWGQGREAFF
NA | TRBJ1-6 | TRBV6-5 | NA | TGTGCCAGCAGTTCGGGTTCACCCCTCCACTTT | CASSSGSPLHF
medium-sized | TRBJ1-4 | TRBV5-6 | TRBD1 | TGTGCCAGCCGAAAACAGGGGCGTGAAAAACTGTTTTTT | CASRKQGREKLFF
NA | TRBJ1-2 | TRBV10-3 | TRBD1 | TGTGCCATCAGTGAGCACGGGACAGAAAACTATGGCTACACCTTC | CAISEHGTENYGYTF
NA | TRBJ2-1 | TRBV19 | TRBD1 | TGTGCCAGTAGTTTAAACAGGGGGAATGAGCAGTTCTTC | CASSLNRGNEQFF
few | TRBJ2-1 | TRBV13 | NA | TGTGCCAGCAGCTTAGGCCGCTTCTCCTACAATGAGCAGTTCTTC | CASSLGRFSYNEQFF
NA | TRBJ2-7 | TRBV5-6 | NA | TGTGCCAGCAGCTTGGAAGGGGGGCTAAGCTCCTACGAGCAGTACTTC | CASSLEGGLSSYEQYF
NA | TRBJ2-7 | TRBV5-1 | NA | TGCGCCAGCAGCGCCGAAGGGGGGGGCTACGAGCAGTACTTC | CASSAEGGGYEQYF
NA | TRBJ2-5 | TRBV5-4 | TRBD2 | TGTGCCAGCAGCCAAGGAGGACTAGCGGGAGAACGGTACTTC | CASSQGGLAGERYF